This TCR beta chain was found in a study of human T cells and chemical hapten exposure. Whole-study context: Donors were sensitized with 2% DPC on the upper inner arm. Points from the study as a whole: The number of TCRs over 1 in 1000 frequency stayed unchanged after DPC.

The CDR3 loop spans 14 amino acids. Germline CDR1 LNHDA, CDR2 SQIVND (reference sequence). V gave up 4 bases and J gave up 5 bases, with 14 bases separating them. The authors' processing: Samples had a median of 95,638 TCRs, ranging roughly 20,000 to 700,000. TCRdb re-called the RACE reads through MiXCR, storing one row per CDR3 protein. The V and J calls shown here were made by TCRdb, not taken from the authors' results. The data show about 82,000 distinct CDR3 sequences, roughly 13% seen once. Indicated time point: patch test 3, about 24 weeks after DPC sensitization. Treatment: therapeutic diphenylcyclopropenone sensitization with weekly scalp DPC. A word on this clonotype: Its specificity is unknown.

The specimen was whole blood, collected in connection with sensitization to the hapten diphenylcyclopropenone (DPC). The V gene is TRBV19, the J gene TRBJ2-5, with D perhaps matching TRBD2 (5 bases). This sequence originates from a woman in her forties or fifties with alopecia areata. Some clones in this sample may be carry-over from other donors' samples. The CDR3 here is CASSTLADSETQYF. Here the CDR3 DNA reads TGTGCCAGTAGTACGCTAGCTGACTCGGAGACCCAGTACTTC.